This paragraph reports one T cell receptor (beta chain). Antigen unknown. The sample belongs to a study of response to subunit inactivated influenza vaccine. The study, taken as a whole, reports: Only a handful of new T cells, the authors suggested, are recruited with each seasonal influenza vaccination.

The CDR3 has 15 residues. Trimming took 6 bases from V and 4 from J, leaving 19 bases between them. The germline V gene encodes CDR1 MNHEY and CDR2 SVGEGT. A single record per CDR3 protein comes from TCRdb applying MiXCR to the RT-PCR reads. This table has 800,000 or so distinct CDR3 sequences, roughly 20% appearing once. This chain uses TRBV6-2 or TRBV6-3 with TRBJ2-7, with D maybe TRBD2 (5 bases). The receptor's source is a man aged 50-59 years who received an inactivated influenza vaccine. The material sequenced was PBMCs from blood, taken more than 4 days after vaccination. The CDR3 coding sequence is TGTGCCAGCAGCCGCACTTCGGGATCCTATTACGAGCAGTACTTC. Amino acid sequence: CASSRTSGSYYEQYF.